A single T cell receptor (beta chain) is shown here with its context. This clonotype appeared many times. The antigen it recognizes is unknown. There are no base qualities to consult, and no much larger clone falls within one base. The label giving this sample's time point can be read as: persistent/refractory GD, antithyroid drugs over 5 years with positive TRAb. RNA was extracted from PBMCs in TRIzol for both TCR sequencing and RNA sequencing. The diagnosis of Graves' disease followed American Thyroid Association guidelines. Recruitment of patients was carried out at an endocrinology department in Xi'an, China. From each patient, around 8.3 milliliters of peripheral blood was collected into an EDTA anticoagulant tube. Ficoll Paque Plus density gradient separation was used to isolate PBMCs, and no further T cell sorting was done. An Agilent 2100 Bioanalyzer and agarose gel were used to check RNA quality, and a NanoDrop 2000 was used to measure RNA concentration.

These data originate in a study of regulatory T cells in long-lasting Graves disease (dated by TCRdb to about 2021). Notes on the research overall: Persistent Graves' disease was defined as persistently positive TSH receptor autoantibodies together with antithyroid drug treatment for over 5 years. Persistent Graves' disease patients were compared with newly diagnosed Graves' disease patients by peripheral blood TCR sequencing and RNA sequencing. The study was registered as a clinical trial and conducted in China. A total of 35 or so samples were covered by TCR sequencing, comprising some 13 persistent and around 20 newly diagnosed Graves' disease patients. Persistent Graves' disease patients in the clinical cohort had taken antithyroid drugs for roughly ten years on average. The research as a whole found: Compared with newly diagnosed patients, persistent Graves' disease patients had lower TCR Shannon entropy and fewer highly expanded clones, which suggests clonal expansion. Sequencing and analysis were restricted to the TCR beta chain. Only peripheral blood was studied, because thyroid tissue, the primary lesion, was inaccessible. As a limitation, the authors acknowledged that the small sample size may reduce accuracy. More public clonotypes were shared among persistent patients (about 2,800) than among newly diagnosed patients (under 1,000).

Libraries were built with multiplex PCR. These reads were obtained on an Illumina HiSeq 4000. iRepertoire HTBI primers and Arm-PCR amplification of CDR3 regions were used to construct TCR beta libraries. Before sequencing, the PCR products went through gel purification. The authors processed their data as follows. A total of 62 TRBV and under 15 TRBJ segments were identified across samples and were used for gene usage analysis of CDR3 amino acid clonotypes. Filtered high-quality paired reads were merged into contigs using COPE and FqMerger. BLAST was used to align contigs to IMGT TRBV, TRBD and TRBJ reference genes, with CDR3 defined following IMGT. Any clonotype with a frequency above 0.1% was classified as a highly expanded clone. Shannon entropy served as the measure of repertoire diversity, while the Gini coefficient captured V-J evenness. Clonotypes shared by more than one individual were considered public. TCRdb trimmed the raw reads at Q25, called clones with MiXCR and kept productive beta chains. Every entry covers one CDR3 protein and lists the most common genes and DNA from its rows. TCRdb assigned the V and J calls; the authors' analysis was not used. In all, the sample holds hundreds of thousands of distinct CDR3 sequences, and less than 25% of those were seen once. The ten most abundant clones make up 7.8% of the sample.

Here the sequenced sample was peripheral blood mononuclear cells (PBMCs), taken when the disease was refractory, from a patient treated with antithyroid drugs. This receptor was taken from a female donor with Graves disease.

The bases read TGTGCCAGCAGCCCCTTGATGGTCACTGAAGCTTTCTTT. Its protein reads: CASSPLMVTEAFF. Rearrangement joined TRBV14 to TRBJ1-1, with no confidently assigned D gene. CDR1 is given as SGHDN and CDR2 as FVKESK, both from the germline V gene. V was cut back by 4 bases and J by 4 bases, leaving a gap of 10 bases between them. The CDR3 runs 13 residues from the cysteine to the phenylalanine. Only the CDR3 portion is preserved as DNA: 39 bases, with reading frame beginning at the first base.